This T cell receptor beta chain appears in the sequencing data of a study of OX40 agonist ivuxolimab in advanced cancers. The data were produced by immunoSEQ multiplex PCR, yet TCRdb's version contains in-frame clones alone and is incomplete. The table includes about 76,000 clones, almost 85% detected once. The germline CDR1 and CDR2 sequences are SGDLS and YYNGEE. V dropped 2 bases and J dropped 4; count of bases not matched to a gene: 2. CDR3 size: 14 residues. This clone came up a few times. Its antigen is unknown. Researchers took blood at baseline, on cycle 4 day 1, and on cycle 7 day 1. The study, taken as a whole, reports: The study found that CD8+ T cells averaged more expanded clones than CD4+.

This chain connects TRBV9 to TRBJ2-2; TRBD1 aligns across 7 bases. Sequencing used CD4+ or CD8+ T cells sorted from blood, obtained in a trial of the OX40 agonist ivuxolimab. The sequence came from an adult with an advanced solid tumor such as melanoma, head and neck, liver or kidney cancer. DNA of the CDR3: TGTGCCAGCAGCGTGGACAGGCTCACCGGGGAGCTGTTTTTT. This encodes CASSVDRLTGELFF. Full variable domain (rest looked up from reference TRBV9 and TRBJ2-2): DSGVTQTPKHLITATGQRVTLRCSPRSGDLSVYWYQQSLDQGLQFLIQYYNGEERAKGNILERFSAQQFPDLHSELNLSSLELGDSALYFCASSVDRLTGELFFGEGSRLTVL.